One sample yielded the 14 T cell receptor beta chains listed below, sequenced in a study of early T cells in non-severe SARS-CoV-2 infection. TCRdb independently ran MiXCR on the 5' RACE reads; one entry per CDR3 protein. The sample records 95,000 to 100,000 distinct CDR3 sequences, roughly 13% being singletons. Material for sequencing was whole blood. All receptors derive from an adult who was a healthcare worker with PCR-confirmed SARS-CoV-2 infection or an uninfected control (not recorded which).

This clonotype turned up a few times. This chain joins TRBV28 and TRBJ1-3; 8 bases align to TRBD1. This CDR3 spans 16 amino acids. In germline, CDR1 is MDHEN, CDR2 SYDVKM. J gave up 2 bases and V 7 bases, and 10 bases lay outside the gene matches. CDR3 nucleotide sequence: TGTGCCAGCATGTCTTTCTCGGACAGGGCTGGAAACACCATATATTTT. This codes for CASMSFSDRAGNTIYF.

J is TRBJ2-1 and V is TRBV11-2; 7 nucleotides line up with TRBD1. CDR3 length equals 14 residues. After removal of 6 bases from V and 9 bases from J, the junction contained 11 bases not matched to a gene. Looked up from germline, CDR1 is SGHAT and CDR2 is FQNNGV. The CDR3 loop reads CASRAGTVSVEQFF. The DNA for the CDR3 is TGTGCCAGCAGAGCCGGGACAGTAAGTGTTGAGCAGTTCTTC.

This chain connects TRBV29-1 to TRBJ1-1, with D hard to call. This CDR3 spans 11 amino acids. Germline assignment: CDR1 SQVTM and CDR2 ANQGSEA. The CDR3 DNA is TGCAGTACTACAATGAACACTGAAGCTTTCTTT. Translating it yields CSTTMNTEAFF.

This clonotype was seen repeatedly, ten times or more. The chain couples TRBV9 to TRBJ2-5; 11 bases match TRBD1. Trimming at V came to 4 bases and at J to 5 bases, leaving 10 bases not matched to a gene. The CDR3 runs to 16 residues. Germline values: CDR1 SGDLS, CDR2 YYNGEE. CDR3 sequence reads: CASSRSRTGGSETQYF. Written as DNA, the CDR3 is TGTGCCAGCAGCAGATCCCGGACAGGGGGCTCGGAGACCCAGTACTTC.

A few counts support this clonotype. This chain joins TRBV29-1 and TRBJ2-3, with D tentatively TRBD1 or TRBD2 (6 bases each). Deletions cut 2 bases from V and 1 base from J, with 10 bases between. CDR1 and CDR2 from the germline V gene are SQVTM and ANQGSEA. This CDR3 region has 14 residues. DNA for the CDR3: TGCAGCGTTGAAAAGGGGGAGGGCACAGATACGCAGTATTTT. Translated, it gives CSVEKGEGTDTQYF.

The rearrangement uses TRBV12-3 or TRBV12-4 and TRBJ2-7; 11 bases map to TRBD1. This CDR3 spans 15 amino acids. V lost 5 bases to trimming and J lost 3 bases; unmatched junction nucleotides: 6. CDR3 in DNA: TGTGCCAGCAGTCCCCTCGGGACAGGGGGCTACGAGCAGTACTTC. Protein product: CASSPLGTGGYEQYF.

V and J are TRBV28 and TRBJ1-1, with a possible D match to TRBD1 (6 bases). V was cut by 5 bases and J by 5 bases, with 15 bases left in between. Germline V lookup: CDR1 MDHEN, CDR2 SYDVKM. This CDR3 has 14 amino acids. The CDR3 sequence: CASSPYPGVTEAFF. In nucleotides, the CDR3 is TGTGCCAGCAGTCCCTACCCAGGGGTTACTGAAGCTTTCTTT.

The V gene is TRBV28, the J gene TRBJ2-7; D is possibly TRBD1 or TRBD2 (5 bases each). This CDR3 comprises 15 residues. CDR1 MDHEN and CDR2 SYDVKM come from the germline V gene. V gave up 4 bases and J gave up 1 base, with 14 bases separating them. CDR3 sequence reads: CASSYGGSPSYEQYF. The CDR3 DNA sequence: TGTGCCAGCAGTTATGGGGGAAGTCCATCCTACGAGCAGTACTTC.

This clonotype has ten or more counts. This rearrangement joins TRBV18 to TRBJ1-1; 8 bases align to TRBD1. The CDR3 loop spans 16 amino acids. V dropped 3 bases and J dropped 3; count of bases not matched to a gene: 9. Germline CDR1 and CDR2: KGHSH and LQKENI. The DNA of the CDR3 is TGTGCCAGCTCACCGCCCAACAGGGGGAAGGACACTGAAGCTTTCTTT. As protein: CASSPPNRGKDTEAFF.

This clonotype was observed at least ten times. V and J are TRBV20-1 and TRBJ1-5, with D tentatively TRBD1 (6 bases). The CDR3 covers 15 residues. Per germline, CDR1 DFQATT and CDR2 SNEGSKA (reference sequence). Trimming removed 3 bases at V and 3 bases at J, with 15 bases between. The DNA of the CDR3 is TGCAGTGCTAGTTCCAGGGGAAAAATCAATCAGCCCCAGCATTTT. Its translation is CSASSRGKINQPQHF.

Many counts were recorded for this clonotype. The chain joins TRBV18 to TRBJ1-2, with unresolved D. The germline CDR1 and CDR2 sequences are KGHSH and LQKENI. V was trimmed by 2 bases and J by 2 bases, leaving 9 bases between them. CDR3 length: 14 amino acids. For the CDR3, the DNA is TGTGCCAGCTCACCATGGGCGGAGAACTATGGCTACACCTTC. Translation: CASSPWAENYGYTF.

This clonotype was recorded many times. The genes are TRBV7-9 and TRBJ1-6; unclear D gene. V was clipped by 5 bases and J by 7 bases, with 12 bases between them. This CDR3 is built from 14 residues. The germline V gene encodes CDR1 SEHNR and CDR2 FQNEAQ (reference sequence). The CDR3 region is CASSLGQQNSPLHF. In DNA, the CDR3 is TGTGCCAGCAGCCTGGGCCAACAAAATTCACCCCTCCACTTT.

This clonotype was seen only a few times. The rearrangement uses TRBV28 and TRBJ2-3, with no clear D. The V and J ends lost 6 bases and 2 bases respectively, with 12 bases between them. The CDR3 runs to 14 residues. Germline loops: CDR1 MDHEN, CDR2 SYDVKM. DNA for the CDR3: TGTGCCAGCAGGGTGCTACTTTCCACAGATACGCAGTATTTT. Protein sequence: CASRVLLSTDTQYF. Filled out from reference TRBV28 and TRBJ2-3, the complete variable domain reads DVKVTQSSRYLVKRTGEKVFLECVQDMDHENMFWYRQDPGLGLRLIYFSYDVKMKEKGDIPEGYSVSREKKERFSLILESASTNQTSMYLCASRVLLSTDTQYFGPGTRLTVL.

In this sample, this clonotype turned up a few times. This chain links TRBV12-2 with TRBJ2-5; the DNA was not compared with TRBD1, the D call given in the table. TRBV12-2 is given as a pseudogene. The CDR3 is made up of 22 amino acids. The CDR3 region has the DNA TGTGCAAGTCGCTTAGCTCGGAACATTAGCCCCAAAGCCGGGACCCATCAAGAGACCCAGTACTTC. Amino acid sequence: CASRLARNISPKAGTHQETQYF.